This is a list of T cell receptor beta chains from one sample in a study of monozygotic twins with inflammatory bowel disease. TCRdb derives one entry per CDR3 protein from the 5' RACE reads, leaving out DNA. With 110,000 to 150,000 distinct CDR3 sequences in the sample, the ten largest clones hold roughly 1.2%. What was sequenced was blood. These receptors were taken from a human donor with ulcerative colitis or Crohn's disease, or a healthy co-twin of an affected twin (not recorded which). CDR3s include the opening cysteine and the closing phenylalanine or tryptophan. The order of the fields is J gene, V gene, CDR3 protein.

J: TRBJ2-7
V: TRBV5-1
CDR3: CASSYGTDYEQYF

J: TRBJ1-5
V: TRBV6-2/TRBV6-3
CDR3: CASSYAGRVQPQHF

J: TRBJ2-7
V: TRBV7-9
CDR3: CASSLGTSGNEQYF

J: TRBJ2-3
V: TRBV5-5
CDR3: CASGKTDTQYF

J: TRBJ2-7
V: TRBV19
CDR3: CASSMGQGSSYEQYF

J: TRBJ2-1
V: TRBV19
CDR3: CASSASGGGNNEQFF

J: TRBJ2-3
V: TRBV18
CDR3: CASSPRDRGQDTQYF

J: TRBJ2-1
V: TRBV29-1
CDR3: CSVGLLVGYNEQFF

J: TRBJ1-1
V: TRBV6-2/TRBV6-3
CDR3: CASSYSGAGNTEAFF

J: TRBJ1-6
V: TRBV10-3
CDR3: CAISERVGSPLHF

J: TRBJ2-7
V: TRBV5-1
CDR3: CASSLVRGVLYEQYF

J: TRBJ2-1
V: TRBV28
CDR3: CASSPQRSSSYNEQFF

J: TRBJ1-5
V: TRBV3-1
CDR3: CASSQGVQDQPQHF

J: TRBJ2-5
V: TRBV14
CDR3: CASSQDQWDLEYF

J: TRBJ1-5
V: TRBV6-2/TRBV6-3
CDR3: CASSRVGTALQPQHF